This T cell receptor beta chain was retrieved from a study of identical twins. Remarks on this clonotype: Its antigen is as yet unknown.

General study results and limits: The abundant beta clonotypes from cord blood had fewer insertions, and memory repertoires had none of this.

Template switching created a universal primer site, and the cDNA included unique molecular identifiers. MiXCR, run by TCRdb on the 5' RACE reads, gives a single entry per CDR3 protein. The table records roughly 250,000 distinct CDR3 sequences, over 11% of them present only once. The germline V gene encodes CDR1 SGHRS and CDR2 YFSETQ. This CDR3 spans 13 amino acids. The V and J ends lost 4 bases and 5 bases respectively, with 10 bases between them. The chain employs TRBV5-1 and TRBJ2-1, with D possibly being TRBD1 or TRBD2 (5 bases each). Sequenced sample: memory (CD45RO+) T cells sorted from blood. This TCR came from a woman under 30 in good health. CDR3 bases: TGCGCCAGCAGCGCCGGGGCGAACAATGAGCAGTTCTTC. Its protein is CASSAGANNEQFF.